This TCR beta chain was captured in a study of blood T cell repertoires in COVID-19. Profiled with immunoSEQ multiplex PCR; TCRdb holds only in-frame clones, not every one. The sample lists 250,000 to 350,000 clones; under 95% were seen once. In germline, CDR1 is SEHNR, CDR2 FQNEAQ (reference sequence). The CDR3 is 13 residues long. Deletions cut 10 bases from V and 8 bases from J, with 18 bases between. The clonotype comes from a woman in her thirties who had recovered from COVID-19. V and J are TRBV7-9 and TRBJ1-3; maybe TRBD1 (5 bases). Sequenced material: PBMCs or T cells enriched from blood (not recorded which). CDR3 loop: CATPGGAGDTIYF. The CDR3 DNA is TGTGCCACCCCCGGCGGGGCCGGGGACACCATATATTTT.